The clone carrying this T cell receptor beta chain was seen a few times. The antigen is undetermined. These data come from a study of tumor-infiltrating lymphocytes in primary liver carcinoma. Study observations and caveats: Just around 7-25% of top clones spanned all five tumor regions.

V was trimmed by 4 bases and J by 4 bases, leaving 23 bases between them. In germline, CDR1 is MNHNS, CDR2 SASEGT. The length of the CDR3 is 17 residues. It was from approximately 20-30 mg of unsorted bulk tissue that RNA and DNA were co-extracted. Each tumor was sampled at four poles and its centre. Over 85% viable tumor cells were present in every tumor sample. From roughly 0.55 ug of total RNA, TCR beta-specific cDNA was reverse-transcribed using a constant-region primer. It was through three nested multiplex PCR rounds of slightly modified ARM-PCR that TCR beta libraries arose. The first two PCR rounds used TRBV1-TRBV30 forward primers with a C-beta reverse primer, approximately 11 cycles each. Each CDR3 protein gets one entry after TCRdb re-called the multiplex PCR reads with MiXCR. The sample lists roughly 70,000 distinct CDR3 sequences, about two thirds occurring once.

The chain uses TRBV6-1 and TRBJ2-7; TRBD2 might be the D (5 bases). The material sequenced was liver tumor tissue from sampling region 4. Documented subset: tumor region T4, right-lateral pole. The origin of this receptor is a man aged 35-49 years with primary liver carcinoma and hepatitis B virus infection. For the CDR3, the DNA is TGTGCCAGCAGTGGAGGTGCCGGCGGAGGTAACGTGTACGAGCAGTACTTC. Protein product: CASSGGAGGGNVYEQYF.